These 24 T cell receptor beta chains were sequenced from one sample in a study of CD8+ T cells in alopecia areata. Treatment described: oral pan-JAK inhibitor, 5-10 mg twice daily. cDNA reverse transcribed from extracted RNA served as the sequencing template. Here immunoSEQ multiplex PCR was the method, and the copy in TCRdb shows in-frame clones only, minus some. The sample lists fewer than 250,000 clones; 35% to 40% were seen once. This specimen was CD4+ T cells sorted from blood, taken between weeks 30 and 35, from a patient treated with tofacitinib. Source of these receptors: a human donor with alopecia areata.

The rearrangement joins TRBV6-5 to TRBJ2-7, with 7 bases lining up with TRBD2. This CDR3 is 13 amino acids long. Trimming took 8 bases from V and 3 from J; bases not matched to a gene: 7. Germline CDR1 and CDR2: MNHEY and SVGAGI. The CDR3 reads CASSGGVFYEQYF. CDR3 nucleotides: TGTGCCAGCTCTGGGGGGGTTTTCTACGAGCAGTACTTC.

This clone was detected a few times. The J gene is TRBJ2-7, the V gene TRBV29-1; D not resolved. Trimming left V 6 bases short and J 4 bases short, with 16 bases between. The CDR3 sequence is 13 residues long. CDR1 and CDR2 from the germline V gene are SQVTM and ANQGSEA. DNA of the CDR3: TGCAGCGTCCCGGCCGAAGACGGATACGAGCAGTACTTC. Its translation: CSVPAEDGYEQYF.

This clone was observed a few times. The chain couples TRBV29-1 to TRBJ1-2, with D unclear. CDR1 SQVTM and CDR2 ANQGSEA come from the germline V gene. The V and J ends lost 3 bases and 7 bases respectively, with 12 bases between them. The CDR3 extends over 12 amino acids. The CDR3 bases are TGCAGCGTTGACCCCGGATATGGTGGCTACACCTTC. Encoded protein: CSVDPGYGGYTF.

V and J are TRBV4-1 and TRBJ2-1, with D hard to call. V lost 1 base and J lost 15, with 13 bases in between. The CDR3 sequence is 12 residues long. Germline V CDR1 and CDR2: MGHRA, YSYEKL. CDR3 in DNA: TGCGCCAGCAGCCAAGTTGGGGTTCTCAGGTTCTTC. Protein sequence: CASSQVGVLRFF.

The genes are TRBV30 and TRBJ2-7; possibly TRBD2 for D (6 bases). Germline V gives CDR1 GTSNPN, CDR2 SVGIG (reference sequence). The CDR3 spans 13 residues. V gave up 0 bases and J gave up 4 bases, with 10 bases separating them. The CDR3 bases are TGTGCCTGGAGTGTTCGGGAGAAATACGAGCAGTACTTC. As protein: CAWSVREKYEQYF.

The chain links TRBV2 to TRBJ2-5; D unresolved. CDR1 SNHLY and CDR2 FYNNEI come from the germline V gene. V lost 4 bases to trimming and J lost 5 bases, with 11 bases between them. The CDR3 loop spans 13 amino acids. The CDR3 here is CASSVRVTETQYF. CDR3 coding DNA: TGTGCCAGCAGTGTACGGGTCACCGAGACCCAGTACTTC.

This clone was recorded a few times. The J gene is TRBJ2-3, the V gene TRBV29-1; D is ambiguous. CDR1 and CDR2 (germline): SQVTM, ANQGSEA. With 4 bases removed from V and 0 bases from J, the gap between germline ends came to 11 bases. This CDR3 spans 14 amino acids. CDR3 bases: TGCAGCGTTGGTAAGGGAAGCAGCACAGATACGCAGTATTTT. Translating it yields CSVGKGSSTDTQYF.

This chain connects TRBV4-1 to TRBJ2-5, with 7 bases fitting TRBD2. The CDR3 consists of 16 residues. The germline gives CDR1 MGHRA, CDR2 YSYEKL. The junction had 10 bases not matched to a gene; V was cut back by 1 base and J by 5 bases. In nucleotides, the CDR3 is TGCGCCAGCAGCCAAGTCAATGAGGGAGGGAGGGAGACCCAGTACTTC. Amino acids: CASSQVNEGGRETQYF.

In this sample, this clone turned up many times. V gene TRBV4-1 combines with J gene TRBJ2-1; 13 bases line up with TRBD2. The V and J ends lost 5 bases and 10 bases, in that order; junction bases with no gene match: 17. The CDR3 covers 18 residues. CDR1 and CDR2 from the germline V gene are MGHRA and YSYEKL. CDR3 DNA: TGCGCCAGCAGCACGGGCAGCTTTATGACTAGCGGGAGGATAGAGCAGTTCTTC. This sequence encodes CASSTGSFMTSGRIEQFF.

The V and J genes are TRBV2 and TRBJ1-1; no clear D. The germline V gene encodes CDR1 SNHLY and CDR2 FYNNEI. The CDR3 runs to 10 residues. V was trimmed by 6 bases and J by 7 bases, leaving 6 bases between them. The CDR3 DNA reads TGTGCCAGCAGCGTGGGTGAAGCTTTCTTT. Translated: CASSVGEAFF.

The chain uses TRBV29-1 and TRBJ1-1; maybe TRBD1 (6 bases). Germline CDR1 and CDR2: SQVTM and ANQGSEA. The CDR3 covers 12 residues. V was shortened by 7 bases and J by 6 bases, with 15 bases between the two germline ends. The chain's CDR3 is CSAEQGPSEAFF. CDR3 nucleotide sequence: TGCAGCGCGGAACAGGGACCCTCTGAAGCTTTCTTT.

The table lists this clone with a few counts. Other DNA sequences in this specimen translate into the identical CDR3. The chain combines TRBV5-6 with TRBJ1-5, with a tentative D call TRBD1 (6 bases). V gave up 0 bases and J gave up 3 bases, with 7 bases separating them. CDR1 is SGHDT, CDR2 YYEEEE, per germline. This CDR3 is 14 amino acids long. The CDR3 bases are TGTGCCAGCAGCTTGGGACAGGTCAATCAGCCCCAGCATTTT. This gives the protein CASSLGQVNQPQHF.

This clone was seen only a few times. The DNA for the CDR3 is TGCAGCGTTGAAAGGTTTCTTCCGGACACTGAAGCTTTCTTT. Encoded protein: CSVERFLPDTEAFF. The V and J genes are TRBV29-1 and TRBJ1-1; D remains ambiguous. V lost 2 bases to trimming and J lost 3 bases, with 13 bases between them. The CDR3 is 14 residues long. In germline, CDR1 is SQVTM, CDR2 ANQGSEA.

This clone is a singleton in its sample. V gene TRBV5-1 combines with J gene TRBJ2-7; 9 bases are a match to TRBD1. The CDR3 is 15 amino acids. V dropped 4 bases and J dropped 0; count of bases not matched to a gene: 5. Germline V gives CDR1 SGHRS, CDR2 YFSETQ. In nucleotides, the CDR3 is TGCGCCAGCAGCATTGGGACAGGGATCTCCTACGAGCAGTACTTC. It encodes CASSIGTGISYEQYF.

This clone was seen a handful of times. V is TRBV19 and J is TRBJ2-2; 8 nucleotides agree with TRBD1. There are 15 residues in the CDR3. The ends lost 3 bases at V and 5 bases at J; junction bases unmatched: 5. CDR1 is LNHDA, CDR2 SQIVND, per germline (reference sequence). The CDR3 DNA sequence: TGTGCCAGTAGTATCCTTCAGGGGGCAACCGGGGAGCTGTTTTTT. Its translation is CASSILQGATGELFF.

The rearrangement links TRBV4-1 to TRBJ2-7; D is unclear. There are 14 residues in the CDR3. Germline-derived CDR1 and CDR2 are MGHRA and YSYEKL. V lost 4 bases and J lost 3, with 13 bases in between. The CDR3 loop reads CASSRRWQNYEQYF. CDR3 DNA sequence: TGCGCCAGCAGCCGCCGGTGGCAGAACTACGAGCAGTACTTC.

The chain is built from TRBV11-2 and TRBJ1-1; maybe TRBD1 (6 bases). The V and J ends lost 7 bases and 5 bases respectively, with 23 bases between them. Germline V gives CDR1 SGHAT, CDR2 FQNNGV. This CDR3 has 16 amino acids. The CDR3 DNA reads TGTGCCAGCACCCTTCAGATGGAGGGGGAAAGGACTGAAGCTTTCTTT. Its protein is CASTLQMEGERTEAFF.

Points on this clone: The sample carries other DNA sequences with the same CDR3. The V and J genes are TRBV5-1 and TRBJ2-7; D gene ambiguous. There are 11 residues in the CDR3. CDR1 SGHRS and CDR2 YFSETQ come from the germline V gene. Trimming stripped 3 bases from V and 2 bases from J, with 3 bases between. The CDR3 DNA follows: TGCGCCAGCAGCTCCGCCTACGAGCAGTACTTC. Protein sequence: CASSSAYEQYF.

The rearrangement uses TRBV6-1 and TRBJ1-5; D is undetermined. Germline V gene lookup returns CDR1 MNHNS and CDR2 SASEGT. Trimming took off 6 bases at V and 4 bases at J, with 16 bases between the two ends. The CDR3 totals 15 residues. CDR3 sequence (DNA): TGTGCCAGCAGCCCCGGAGACGCCGGGAATCAGCCCCAGCATTTT. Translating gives CASSPGDAGNQPQHF.

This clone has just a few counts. CDR3 residues: CASSFGGGSSTDTQYF. For the CDR3, the DNA is TGCGCCAGCAGCTTTGGCGGGGGTTCTAGCACAGATACGCAGTATTTT. This sequence joins TRBV5-1 and TRBJ2-3; 7 bases are shared with TRBD2. Germline V gene data show CDR1 as SGHRS and CDR2 as YFSETQ. V dropped 2 bases and J dropped 0; count of bases not matched to a gene: 6. This CDR3 region has 16 residues.

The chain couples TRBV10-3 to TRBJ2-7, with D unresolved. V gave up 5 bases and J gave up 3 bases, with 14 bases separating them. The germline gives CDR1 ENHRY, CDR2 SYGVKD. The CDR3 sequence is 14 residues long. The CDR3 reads CAISTAAGYYEQYF. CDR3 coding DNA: TGTGCCATCAGTACCGCGGCCGGCTACTACGAGCAGTACTTC.

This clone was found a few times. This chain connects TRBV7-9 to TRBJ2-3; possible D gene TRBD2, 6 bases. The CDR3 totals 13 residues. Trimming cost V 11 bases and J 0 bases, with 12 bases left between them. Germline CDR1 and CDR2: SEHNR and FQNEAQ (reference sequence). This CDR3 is CAGGSGSTDTQYF. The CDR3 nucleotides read TGTGCCGGGGGGAGCGGGAGCACAGATACGCAGTATTTT.

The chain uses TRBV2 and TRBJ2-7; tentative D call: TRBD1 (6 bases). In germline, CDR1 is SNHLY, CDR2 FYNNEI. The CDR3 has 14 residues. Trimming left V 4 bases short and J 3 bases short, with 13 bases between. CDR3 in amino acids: CASSGVTGYYEQYF. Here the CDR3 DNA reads TGTGCCAGCAGTGGCGTCACAGGGTACTACGAGCAGTACTTC.

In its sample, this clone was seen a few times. The chain's CDR3 is CASSLGPGATYEQYF. The CDR3 DNA sequence: TGTGCCAGCAGCCTGGGTCCGGGGGCAACCTACGAGCAGTACTTC. The chain uses TRBV5-5 and TRBJ2-7; D may match TRBD1 or TRBD2 (6 bases each). V was pared by 4 bases and J by 2 bases, with 16 bases between. Germline CDR1 SGHKS, CDR2 YYEKEE (reference sequence). The CDR3 spans 15 residues.